This paragraph reports one T cell receptor beta chain. The antigen it recognizes is unknown. Base qualities are missing; no much larger clone stands one base away. This sample stems from a study of Graves' ophthalmopathy and Graves' hyperthyroidism (dated by TCRdb to the late 2010s). For context, the study as a whole: Peripheral blood was collected at initial diagnosis, before any treatment. TCR beta repertoire signatures were used to distinguish Graves' ophthalmopathy from Graves' hyperthyroidism and to predict progression to ophthalmopathy. In total, 135 blood samples were TCR-sequenced: fewer than 50 ophthalmopathy, over 70 hyperthyroidism and approximately 17 hyperthyroidism-to-ophthalmopathy patients. To explore V-J signatures distinguishing ophthalmopathy from hyperthyroidism, a discovery set of 100 or so patients (more than 40 ophthalmopathy, 57 stable hyperthyroidism) was enrolled. For independent validation, a separate cohort was made up of fewer than 20 hyperthyroidism patients plus 17 patients who later progressed from hyperthyroidism to ophthalmopathy. In a handful of hyperthyroidism patients, the T-cell repertoire of thyroid tissue was compared with the T-cell repertoire of blood. Following sampling, methimazole starting at 30 mg daily was administered to hyperthyroidism patients, and high-dose intravenous methylprednisolone was administered to ophthalmopathy patients.

Findings and caveats that apply to the study as a whole: In validation, the model predicted ophthalmopathy progression with about 70% sensitivity and around 72% specificity; 12 predicted patients were CT-confirmed with GO in a median of 6.5 months. No statistical method was used to set the sample size in advance, and the investigators knew which group each participant was assigned to. The 13-signature model separated ophthalmopathy from stable hyperthyroidism with 85% to 90% sensitivity and less than 83% specificity in cross-validation, and 80%/75% in the test set. Among expanded thyroid clonotypes with frequency above 0.001, most also showed up in blood, which suggests that blood repertoires may reflect the thyroid immune response.

For repertoire sequencing, the TCR beta CDR3 regions were amplified from RNA transcripts. The first round was an RT-PCR using HTBI primers with the Qiagen OneStep RT-PCR kit, and this first round was followed by a second-round multiplex PCR, then size selection and purification. Libraries were sequenced paired-end with 100 bp reads on an Illumina HiSeq2000. Processing in the source paper ran as follows. SOAPnuke was used to process the reads, throwing out any read that had adapters, had uncalled bases, had a mean Phred below 15, or lacked an exact constant-primer or identifier match. COPE v1.2.5 was used to merge the high-quality paired reads. Each unique nucleotide sequence was defined as a clonotype, and clonotypes were aligned to IMGT TRB V, D and J references with MiTCR v1.1. The analysis was limited to V-J combinations with a frequency above 0.0001, which together covered 99.2% of the repertoires. For each V-J combination, a TCR clonal expansion and chaos score was defined as the ratio of F50 clonal expansion to chaos observed in the TCRdist matrix. Welch's t-statistics and random forest were used to narrow the features down to 13 V-J combinations, which were then fed into a naive Bayes classifier. Thyroid-blood repertoire similarity was quantified with the Morisita-Horn index. TCRdb ran its own pipeline on the public reads, namely fastp trimming at Q25 and MiXCR clone calling, and kept in-frame beta chains. A single entry per CDR3 protein holds the most common genes and DNA from its merged rows. The V and J calls, along with clone size, are taken from TCRdb and not from the paper's own processing. The sample table records hundreds of thousands of distinct CDR3 sequences; about two fifths of these occur just once. Of the sample, over 2.5% falls within the top ten clones.

The ophthalmopathy patients had moderately to severely active disease, with a Clinical Activity Score of 3 or higher, a NOSPECS grade of 4 or higher, and a disease duration of less than 3 months. Patients with other autoimmune diseases, uncontrolled infections, pregnancy or lactation were excluded from the study. Clinical symptoms, serum thyroxine, TRAb, thyroid ultrasound and orbital computed tomography were used for diagnosis. Ficoll-Paque density gradient centrifugation was used to isolate PBMCs from around 10 ml of fresh peripheral blood. Total RNA was extracted with Trizol reagent and quality-checked on an Agilent 2100 Bioanalyzer. The germline V gene sets CDR1 to SQVTM and CDR2 to ANQGSEA. Inclusive of the bounding cysteine and phenylalanine, the CDR3 is 11 residues long. Only CDR3 DNA remains: 33 bases, in frame from the first base. V and J lose 8 bases and 7 bases, and a span of 14 bases separates them.

The chain is encoded by TRBV29-1 joined to TRBJ1-2; no D gene can be assigned with confidence. This TCR derives from an adult man with Graves' ophthalmopathy. The sequenced material came from peripheral blood. The nucleotide sequence is given as TGCAGCCATGGAGGGTTCTCTGGCTACACCTTC. This gives the protein CSHGGFSGYTF.